These 30 T cell receptor beta chains came from one sample sequenced in a study of cytomegalovirus exposure and HLA in healthy donors. Both 60 Vbeta primers and 13 Jbeta primers went into the PCR. Sequencing was performed with immunoSEQ multiplex PCR; in TCRdb, only in-frame clones are kept and a portion is missing. The table includes 150,000 to 200,000 clones, roughly three quarters detected once. Sequenced material: PBMCs. These receptors all come from a male donor in good health and CMV-seronegative.

The chain uses TRBV10-3 and TRBJ1-2; 8 nucleotides line up with TRBD1. The CDR3 runs 14 residues. Looked up from germline, CDR1 is ENHRY and CDR2 is SYGVKD. V was clipped by 1 base and J by 5 bases; unmatched bases: 3. CDR3: CAISELDRVYGYTF. CDR3 coding DNA: TGTGCCATCAGTGAGTTGGACAGGGTTTATGGCTACACCTTC.

The chain has TRBV28 and TRBJ2-1; 7 nucleotides agree with TRBD2. CDR3 length: 15 residues. Germline V gene lookup returns CDR1 MDHEN and CDR2 SYDVKM. V lost 7 bases, J lost 1 base, and 7 bases stayed unmatched. The DNA of the CDR3 is TGTGCCAGCAACCGACCTAGCGGTTCCTACAATGAGCAGTTCTTC. It encodes CASNRPSGSYNEQFF. Drawing the rest from reference TRBV28 and TRBJ2-1, the complete variable domain is DVKVTQSSRYLVKRTGEKVFLECVQDMDHENMFWYRQDPGLGLRLIYFSYDVKMKEKGDIPEGYSVSREKKERFSLILESASTNQTSMYLCASNRPSGSYNEQFFGPGTRLTVL.

V and J are TRBV5-1 and TRBJ1-3; 8 bases are a match to TRBD1. The CDR3 spans 15 residues. The ends lost 2 bases at V and 1 base at J; junction bases unmatched: 2. Per the germline V gene, CDR1 is SGHRS and CDR2 is YFSETQ. CDR3 DNA sequence: TGCGCCAGCAGCTTACAGGGGGATTCTGGAAACACCATATATTTT. Residues: CASSLQGDSGNTIYF.

J is TRBJ1-5 and V is TRBV28, with D perhaps TRBD1 (6 bases). CDR1 MDHEN and CDR2 SYDVKM come from the germline V gene. The V and J ends lost 3 bases and 5 bases respectively, with 11 bases between them. There are 14 residues in the CDR3. The CDR3, as DNA: TGTGCCAGCAGTTTGGGGCAGGGGCATCAGCCCCAGCATTTT. Its protein is CASSLGQGHQPQHF.

A remark on this clone: The identical CDR3 is also encoded by other nucleotide sequences in the sample. This rearrangement joins TRBV4-1 to TRBJ2-7, with a tentative D call TRBD2 (5 bases). Germline assignment: CDR1 MGHRA and CDR2 YSYEKL. The CDR3 is 17 amino acids. V lost 4 bases to trimming and J lost 4 bases, with 23 bases between them. The CDR3 nucleotides read TGCGCCAGCAGCCGAGGGAACTCAAACAGTGCGGCTTACGAGCAGTACTTC. Translating gives CASSRGNSNSAAYEQYF.

The chain employs TRBV7-9 and TRBJ1-2; D is unresolved. Germline assignment: CDR1 SEHNR and CDR2 FQNEAQ (reference sequence). The V and J ends lost 5 bases and 3 bases respectively, with 10 bases between them. The CDR3 length is 13 residues. As DNA, the CDR3 is TGTGCCAGCAGCGGCGGGATGTACTATGGCTACACCTTC. Translation gives CASSGGMYYGYTF.

This clone was detected once. The chain has TRBV2 and TRBJ2-1, with 11 bases matching TRBD2. CDR3 size: 17 residues. The V gene end was trimmed by 0 bases and the J gene end by 4 bases; junction bases not matched to a gene: 5. CDR1 is SNHLY and CDR2 is FYNNEI in the germline V gene. CDR3 in DNA: TGTGCCAGCAGTGAAGCGGCTAGCGGGGGGAGTTACAATGAGCAGTTCTTC. As protein: CASSEAASGGSYNEQFF. The entire variable domain, with the rest obtained from reference TRBV2 and TRBJ2-1, is as follows: EPEVTQTPSHQVTQMGQEVILRCVPISNHLYFYWYRQILGQKVEFLVSFYNNEISEKSEIFDDQFSVERPDGSNFTLKIRSTKLEDSAMYFCASSEAASGGSYNEQFFGPGTRLTVL.

V is TRBV9 and J is TRBJ1-6; weak D call: TRBD1 (5 bases). Germline assignment: CDR1 SGDLS and CDR2 YYNGEE. The CDR3 has 16 amino acids. Trimming cost V 4 bases and J 8 bases, with 19 bases left between them. The CDR3: CASSSEGRPGDSPLHF. Written as DNA, the CDR3 is TGTGCCAGCAGCTCCGAGGGGCGACCGGGGGATTCACCCCTCCACTTT. Supplemented by reference TRBV9 and TRBJ1-6, the full variable domain reads DSGVTQTPKHLITATGQRVTLRCSPRSGDLSVYWYQQSLDQGLQFLIQYYNGEERAKGNILERFSAQQFPDLHSELNLSSLELGDSALYFCASSSEGRPGDSPLHFGNGTRLTVT.

This sequence joins TRBV6-1 and TRBJ1-6; D ambiguous. Germline-derived CDR1 and CDR2 are MNHNS and SASEGT. The CDR3 loop spans 15 amino acids. The V end lost 2 bases, the J end lost 5 bases, and 10 bases lay between the germline ends. The CDR3 DNA reads as TGTGCCAGCAGTGAATTGGGAGGCGATAATTCACCCCTCCACTTT. It codes for CASSELGGDNSPLHF.

This clone was counted between two and nine times. The V and J genes are TRBV19 and TRBJ1-1, with 7 nucleotides matching TRBD1. Germline CDR1 LNHDA, CDR2 SQIVND (reference sequence). This CDR3 is built from 14 residues. Trimming at V came to 4 bases and at J to 0 bases, leaving 2 bases not matched to a gene. The DNA of the CDR3 is TGTGCCAGTAGTACTGGGACAGTGAACACTGAAGCTTTCTTT. Residues: CASSTGTVNTEAFF.

This rearrangement joins TRBV9 to TRBJ2-1; D possibly corresponds to TRBD2 (5 bases). The V gene lost 4 bases and the J gene lost 6 bases, with 17 bases spanning the gap. The CDR3 consists of 15 residues. Looked up from germline, CDR1 is SGDLS and CDR2 is YYNGEE. CDR3 in amino acids: CASSPRGQSPNEQFF. The CDR3, as DNA: TGTGCCAGCAGCCCTAGAGGGCAGAGCCCCAATGAGCAGTTCTTC.

The V and J genes are TRBV12-5 and TRBJ2-7; TRBD1 matches 9 bases. The CDR3 runs to 15 residues. V trimming: 4 bases; J trimming: 3 bases; junction bases outside the gene matches: 7. Germline lookup yields CDR1 LGHNT and CDR2 FRNRAP. The CDR3 region is CASGSADRGHYEQYF. CDR3 nucleotide sequence: TGTGCTAGTGGTTCCGCGGACAGGGGACACTACGAGCAGTACTTC. Filled out from reference TRBV12-5 and TRBJ2-7, the complete variable domain reads DARVTQTPRHKVTEMGQEVTMRCQPILGHNTVFWYRQTMMQGLELLAYFRNRAPLDDSGMPKDRFSAEMPDATLATLKIQPSEPRDSAVYFCASGSADRGHYEQYFGPGTRLTVT.

The CDR3 region is CASSILSGTSTDTQYF. The CDR3 bases are TGTGCCAGCAGTATTCTCTCCGGGACTAGCACAGATACGCAGTATTTT. The V and J genes are TRBV6-6 and TRBJ2-3; a possible D gene is TRBD2 (6 bases). V was cut by 5 bases and J by 0 bases, with 15 bases left in between. Germline V gene sequence: CDR1 MNHNY, CDR2 SVGAGI (reference sequence). This CDR3 spans 16 amino acids.

This chain uses TRBV6-5 with TRBJ2-7, with 9 positions matching TRBD1. This CDR3 is 15 amino acids long. Germline V CDR1 and CDR2: MNHEY, SVGAGI. V was clipped by 0 bases and J by 3 bases; unmatched bases: 3. The CDR3 protein is CASSYSTGQGYEQYF. The CDR3 DNA reads as TGTGCCAGCAGTTACTCGACGGGACAGGGCTACGAGCAGTACTTC.

The chain carries TRBV5-1 and TRBJ2-7, with 9 nucleotides matching TRBD2. This CDR3 is 17 amino acids long. Germline assignment: CDR1 SGHRS and CDR2 YFSETQ. The trim removed 2 bases at V and 0 bases at J, leaving 9 bases unmatched. CDR3 nucleotide sequence: TGCGCCAGCAGCTTCCAGCGGGGGGCCTCAAGCTCCTACGAGCAGTACTTC. Translated, it gives CASSFQRGASSSYEQYF. The variable domain in full, completed from reference TRBV5-1 and TRBJ2-7, reads KAGVTQTPRYLIKTRGQQVTLSCSPISGHRSVSWYQQTPGQGLQFLFEYFSETQRNKGNFPGRFSGRQFSNSRSEMNVSTLELGDSALYLCASSFQRGASSSYEQYFGPGTRLTVT.

V and J are TRBV5-1 and TRBJ1-1; the D is unclear. Trimming removed 0 bases at V and 4 bases at J, with 7 bases between. The CDR3 is 13 residues long. The germline V gene has CDR1 SGHRS and CDR2 YFSETQ. CDR3 loop: CASSLGQTTEAFF. Here the CDR3 DNA reads TGCGCCAGCAGCTTGGGGCAAACCACTGAAGCTTTCTTT.

The chain links TRBV6-5 to TRBJ1-4; possibly TRBD1 for D (6 bases). V gave up 10 bases and J gave up 3 bases, with 15 bases separating them. CDR1 and CDR2 from the germline V gene are MNHEY and SVGAGI. The CDR3 covers 14 residues. As DNA, the CDR3 is TGTGCCACTGCGCGGGGGGCTTCTAATGAAAAACTGTTTTTT. Translating gives CATARGASNEKLFF.

The chain combines TRBV7-9 with TRBJ1-5; no clear D gene. V shed 2 bases and J shed 6 bases, with 8 bases lying between them. CDR3 length: 13 amino acids. Germline CDR1 reads SEHNR; CDR2 reads FQNEAQ (reference sequence). The CDR3 spells CASSLMGSQPQHF. The CDR3 nucleotides are TGTGCCAGCAGCTTAATGGGGAGTCAGCCCCAGCATTTT.

The V and J genes are TRBV6-5 and TRBJ2-5; TRBD1 aligns across 7 bases. Near its end, the DNA agrees better with TRBJ2-7, so the J call may be wrong. CDR1 and CDR2 from the germline V gene are MNHEY and SVGAGI. CDR3 length: 14 amino acids. DNA for the CDR3: TGTGCCAGCAGTTCTTTAGACAGGGAGAACGAGCAGTACTTC. It codes for CASSSLDRENEQYF.

Only a few counts were recorded for this clone. The genes are TRBV19 and TRBJ2-1; the match to TRBD2 covers 13 bases. CDR3 length equals 17 residues. V lost 5 bases to trimming and J lost 9 bases; unmatched junction nucleotides: 13. Germline CDR1 and CDR2: LNHDA and SQIVND (reference sequence). This CDR3 reads CASSPRYTSGRASEQFF. CDR3 bases: TGTGCCAGTAGTCCACGCTATACTAGCGGGAGGGCTAGTGAGCAGTTCTTC.

The chain combines TRBV6-5 with TRBJ2-7; the D is unclear. V gave up 6 bases and J gave up 7 bases, with 16 bases separating them. CDR3 length: 13 residues. Germline V gene sequence: CDR1 MNHEY, CDR2 SVGAGI. The CDR3 region has the DNA TGTGCCAGCAGCCCCAGTCCCCCTTTGGAGCAGTACTTC. As protein: CASSPSPPLEQYF.

This clone appeared once. The rearrangement links TRBV7-8 to TRBJ2-3, with 8 nucleotides matching TRBD1. From germline, CDR1 is SGHVS and CDR2 FQNEAQ. Unmatched junction bases numbered 14, after V lost 2 bases and J lost 4 bases. This CDR3 region has 18 residues. The chain's CDR3 is CASSLRRTGNGLADTQYF. The CDR3 DNA reads as TGTGCCAGCAGCTTACGCCGGACAGGGAACGGGTTAGCAGATACGCAGTATTTT.

The chain carries TRBV4-1 and TRBJ1-2, with 7 bases that match TRBD1. The CDR3 length is 17 residues. Germline CDR1 MGHRA, CDR2 YSYEKL. J lost 3 bases, V lost 1 base, and 11 bases had no gene match. Here the CDR3 DNA reads TGCGCCAGCAGCCAAGGACAGGGTGGTAGGCAGGACTATGGCTACACCTTC. It is translated as CASSQGQGGRQDYGYTF.

The chain uses TRBV7-9 and TRBJ1-4, with D possibly matching TRBD1 (5 bases). This CDR3 is 14 amino acids long. Per the germline V gene, CDR1 is SEHNR and CDR2 is FQNEAQ (reference sequence). The ends were cut back, 4 bases at V and 7 bases at J, with 13 bases in the middle. The CDR3 nucleotides read TGTGCCAGCAGCTCCAGTGGGGGGAGTGAAAAACTGTTTTTT. It yields the protein CASSSSGGSEKLFF.

V usage is TRBV5-1 and J usage is TRBJ2-3, with 8 bases aligning to TRBD2. The CDR3 extends over 16 amino acids. Germline-derived CDR1 and CDR2 are SGHRS and YFSETQ. The V gene end was trimmed by 4 bases and the J gene end by 3 bases; junction bases not matched to a gene: 10. CDR3 DNA: TGCGCCAGCAGCCCGCAATCCGGGACTAGAACAGATACGCAGTATTTT. This gives the protein CASSPQSGTRTDTQYF.

This clone came up a few times. The CDR3 is CATSRHTGSYGYTF. Here the CDR3 DNA reads TGTGCCACCAGCAGACATACAGGGAGTTATGGCTACACCTTC. V usage is TRBV15 and J usage is TRBJ1-2, with D tentatively TRBD1 (6 bases). Germline assignment: CDR1 LNHNV and CDR2 YYDKDF (reference sequence). The V end was cut by 2 bases, the J end by 5 bases, with 12 bases between. CDR3 length: 14 residues.

The chain couples TRBV5-1 to TRBJ2-1, with a weak D call TRBD1 (6 bases). Germline lookup yields CDR1 SGHRS and CDR2 YFSETQ. There are 13 residues in the CDR3. The ends were cut back, 0 bases at V and 8 bases at J, with 9 bases in the middle. The CDR3 DNA sequence: TGCGCCAGCAGCTTGGGACAGGACGATGAGCAGTTCTTC. This sequence encodes CASSLGQDDEQFF.

The V call is TRBV28, the J call TRBJ1-4; D uncertain. The germline V gene has CDR1 MDHEN and CDR2 SYDVKM. The CDR3 has 13 residues. V lost 7 bases, J lost 8 bases, and 14 bases lay in between. CDR3 in amino acids: CASTPVGREKLFF. The DNA of the CDR3 is TGTGCCAGCACCCCTGTGGGGAGGGAAAAACTGTTTTTT.

This clone appeared once. The J gene is TRBJ2-4, the V gene TRBV28, with TRBD1 as a possible D gene (6 bases). The V gene lost 6 bases and the J gene lost 8 bases, with 14 bases spanning the gap. Germline V CDR1 and CDR2: MDHEN, SYDVKM. The CDR3 spans 13 residues. CDR3 sequence: CASSPTGWYIQYF. The CDR3 DNA reads as TGTGCCAGCAGCCCAACAGGGTGGTACATTCAGTACTTC.

There are a few counts of this clone. Written as DNA, the CDR3 is TGCGCCAGCAGCCCGGTCGACAGTGATAACTATGGCTACACCTTC. It encodes CASSPVDSDNYGYTF. This chain links TRBV4-3 with TRBJ1-2; tentative D call: TRBD1 (5 bases). The CDR3 runs to 15 residues. Trimming took off 4 bases at V and 1 base at J, with 13 bases between the two ends. Germline CDR1 is LGHNA and CDR2 is YSLEER.